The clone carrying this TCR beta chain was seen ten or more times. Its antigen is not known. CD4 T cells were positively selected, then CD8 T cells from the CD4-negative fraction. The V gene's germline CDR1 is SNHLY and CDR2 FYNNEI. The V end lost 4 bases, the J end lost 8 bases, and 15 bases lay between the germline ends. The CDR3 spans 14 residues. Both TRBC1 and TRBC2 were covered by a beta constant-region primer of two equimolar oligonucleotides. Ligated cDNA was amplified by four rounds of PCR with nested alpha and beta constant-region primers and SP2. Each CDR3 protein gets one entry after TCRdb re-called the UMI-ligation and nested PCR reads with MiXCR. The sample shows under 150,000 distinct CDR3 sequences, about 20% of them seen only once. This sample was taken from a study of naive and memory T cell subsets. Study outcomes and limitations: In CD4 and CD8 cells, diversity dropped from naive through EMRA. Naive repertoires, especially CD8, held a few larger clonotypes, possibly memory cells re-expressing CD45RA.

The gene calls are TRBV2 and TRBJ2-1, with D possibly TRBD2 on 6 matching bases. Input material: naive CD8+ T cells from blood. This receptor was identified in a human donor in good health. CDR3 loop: CASSGGEGKDEQFF. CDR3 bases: TGTGCCAGCAGTGGCGGGGAAGGTAAAGATGAGCAGTTCTTC.